Below are 14 T cell receptor beta chains sequenced from a single sample in a study of shared clonotypes between healthy human individuals (dated by TCRdb to about 2020). The library was prepared using the immunoSEQ multiplex PCR assay. TCRdb limited this immuneACCESS table to in-frame rearrangements with V and J called. A share of clones is missing; checked studies link under half to unresolved V genes, and the rest is unexplained. The sample has about 680,000 clones on record, around 67% of them singletons. The top ten clones comprise over 1.5% of the sample. Sequenced sample: memory CD4+ T cells sorted from blood. This sample's cell subset or site label indicates: CD45RA-negative fraction. Receptors originate from a woman aged 25-40 years in good health.

The V call is TRBV4-1, the J call TRBJ2-1, with TRBD1 as a possible D gene (6 bases). Between the trimmed V and J ends, which lost 1 base and 15 bases, there was a span of 16 bases. The CDR3 is made up of 13 amino acids. Germline V gene sequence: CDR1 MGHRA, CDR2 YSYEKL. CDR3 DNA sequence: TGCGCCAGCAGCCAAGCCTTGGTGGACAGTCGGTTCTTC. Encoded protein: CASSQALVDSRFF.

V is TRBV4-2 and J is TRBJ2-5; D remains ambiguous. Trimming stripped 0 bases from V and 11 bases from J, with 10 bases between. Germline loops: CDR1 LGHNA, CDR2 YNFKEQ. The CDR3 runs to 12 residues. DNA for the CDR3: TGTGCCAGCAGCCAAGACCGGACCAAGCAGTACTTC. Translated: CASSQDRTKQYF.

The chain recombines TRBV7-5 with TRBJ2-1; no DNA check was done on the table's D call, TRBD2. TRBV7-5 is tagged as a pseudogene. This CDR3 has 14 amino acids. As DNA, the CDR3 is TGTGTCAAGAACCCGGGACTAGCATACAATGAGCAGTTCTTC. Protein: CVKNPGLAYNEQFF.

This clone has more than one count but fewer than ten. The V gene is TRBV7-9, the J gene TRBJ2-1; 10 nucleotides match TRBD2. The germline V gene encodes CDR1 SEHNR and CDR2 FQNEAQ (reference sequence). Losses at the gene ends were 5 bases for V and 2 bases for J; bases not matched to a gene: 3. The CDR3 length is 15 residues. The CDR3 sequence is CASSPGLAPYNEQFF. CDR3 coding DNA: TGTGCCAGCAGCCCGGGACTAGCGCCCTACAATGAGCAGTTCTTC.

This sequence joins TRBV25-1 and TRBJ1-3, with TRBD1 matching over 9 bases. V shed 4 bases and J 7 bases; nucleotides not matched to a gene: 5. Germline-derived CDR1 and CDR2 are MGHDK and SYGVNS. This CDR3 is built from 14 residues. This chain's CDR3 is CASSGGGQGNTIYF. In nucleotides, the CDR3 is TGTGCCAGCAGTGGGGGGGGACAGGGCAACACCATATATTTT. The full variable domain, with the rest looked up from reference TRBV25-1 and TRBJ1-3, is EADIYQTPRYLVIGTGKKITLECSQTMGHDKMYWYQQDPGMELHLIHYSYGVNSTEKGDLSSESTVSRIRTEHFPLTLESARPSHTSQYLCASSGGGQGNTIYFGEGSWLTVV.

The genes are TRBV19 and TRBJ1-5; 9 bases align to TRBD1. Germline V gene data show CDR1 as LNHDA and CDR2 as SQIVND (reference sequence). The trim removed 4 bases at V and 0 bases at J, leaving 1 base unmatched. This CDR3 spans 15 amino acids. CDR3 in amino acids: CASSRDRDSNQPQHF. The CDR3 DNA follows: TGTGCCAGTAGTAGGGACAGGGATAGCAATCAGCCCCAGCATTTT.

Worth noting for this clone: This may come from a read error, since a much larger clone is one base off. This CDR3 reads CASSNPGQGKDTQYF. DNA of the CDR3: TGTGCCAGTAGTAACCCGGGACAGGGGAAAGATACGCAGTATTTT. V gene TRBV19 combines with J gene TRBJ2-3, with TRBD1 identical over 10 bases. The CDR3 sequence is 15 residues long. CDR1 LNHDA and CDR2 SQIVND come from the germline V gene (reference sequence). The V segment lost 4 bases and the J segment 5 bases; nucleotides outside the gene matches: 6.

The chain is built from TRBV9 and TRBJ2-7; possible D gene TRBD1, 6 bases. CDR3 length equals 15 residues. CDR1 SGDLS and CDR2 YYNGEE come from the germline V gene. V was clipped by 0 bases and J by 2 bases, with 12 bases between them. CDR3 in amino acids: CASSVAPDSTYEQYF. CDR3 DNA: TGTGCCAGCAGCGTAGCCCCGGACAGTACCTACGAGCAGTACTTC.

This chain uses TRBV6-5 with TRBJ1-2; tentative D call: TRBD1 (6 bases). V was pared by 1 base and J by 8 bases, with 14 bases between. The CDR3 sequence is 14 residues long. CDR1 and CDR2 (germline): MNHEY, SVGAGI. CDR3 nucleotides: TGTGCCAGCAGTTACTTTCAACCCGGGACAGGCTACACCTTC. This sequence encodes CASSYFQPGTGYTF.

This clone occurred a few times. The chain uses TRBV28 and TRBJ2-5, with 12 positions matching TRBD1. Germline loops: CDR1 MDHEN, CDR2 SYDVKM. There are 15 residues in the CDR3. The junction had 1 base not matched to a gene; V was cut back by 1 base and J by 4 bases. The CDR3: CASSLLGQGAETQYF. For the CDR3, the DNA is TGTGCCAGCAGTTTATTGGGACAGGGGGCAGAGACCCAGTACTTC.

V usage is TRBV25-1 and J usage is TRBJ2-1; the D gene could be TRBD1 or TRBD2 (5 bases each). CDR1 and CDR2 from the germline V gene are MGHDK and SYGVNS. CDR3 length: 15 amino acids. Deletions cut 10 bases from V and 3 bases from J, with 19 bases between. The CDR3 loop reads CATTTGDGYYNEQFF. The CDR3 coding sequence is TGTGCCACCACAACTGGGGACGGATACTACAATGAGCAGTTCTTC.

The chain recombines TRBV2 with TRBJ2-1; no clear D. Germline V gene lookup returns CDR1 SNHLY and CDR2 FYNNEI. The V gene lost 7 bases and the J gene lost 7 bases, with 14 bases spanning the gap. CDR3 size: 13 residues. CDR3 DNA: TGTGCCAGCAAGTGGCGACTGGGAAATGAGCAGTTCTTC. This translates into CASKWRLGNEQFF.

The gene calls are TRBV19 and TRBJ1-4; TRBD1 agrees at 7 bases. Germline V gives CDR1 LNHDA, CDR2 SQIVND (reference sequence). The V segment lost 9 bases and the J segment 4 bases; nucleotides outside the gene matches: 8. The CDR3 has 14 amino acids. CDR3 sequence (DNA): TGTGCCAGCAAGATGACAGGGAATAATGAAAAACTGTTTTTT. It specifies CASKMTGNNEKLFF.

The CDR3 region is CASSRHGGDEKLFF. The CDR3 coding sequence is TGTGCCAGCAGTAGACACGGAGGCGATGAAAAACTGTTTTTT. The chain combines TRBV6-1 with TRBJ1-4; D gene ambiguous. This CDR3 spans 14 amino acids. Looked up from germline, CDR1 is MNHNS and CDR2 is SASEGT. V was trimmed by 5 bases and J by 6 bases, leaving 13 bases between them.